The 20 T cell receptor beta chains presented below share a single source sample, sequenced in a study of blood T cell repertoires in COVID-19 (dated by TCRdb to 2018 to 2020). The library was produced with the immunoSEQ multiplex PCR assay. TCRdb stores this immuneACCESS table with in-frame sequences only. Part of the clones is absent; in the studies checked, under half of the shortfall reflects unresolved V genes, and no reason is known for the rest. This sample has over 150,000 clones in its table, and more than 65% of those were observed once. About a tenth of the sample goes to the ten largest clones. Sequenced input: peripheral blood. These receptors were taken from a man between 65 and 85 years old with active or convalescent COVID-19.

V usage is TRBV5-4 and J usage is TRBJ1-6, with 7 nucleotides matching TRBD1. CDR3 length equals 15 residues. The germline gives CDR1 SGHNT, CDR2 YYREEE (reference sequence). Trimming took 0 bases from V and 8 from J; bases not matched to a gene: 5. CDR3 nucleotide sequence: TGTGCCAGCAGCTTGGGGGGGCAGGGGGATTCACCCCTCCACTTT. It yields the protein CASSLGGQGDSPLHF.

This clone was seen once. The genes are TRBV6-5 and TRBJ1-6; 10 positions match TRBD1. V lost 4 bases, J lost 7 bases, and 7 bases stayed unmatched. CDR3 length equals 16 residues. Germline V lookup: CDR1 MNHEY, CDR2 SVGAGI. CDR3 protein: CASSFYPGQGNSPLHF. In DNA form, the CDR3 reads TGTGCCAGCAGTTTTTATCCGGGACAGGGGAATTCACCCCTCCACTTT.

This chain connects TRBV10-2 to TRBJ2-2; no clear D. The CDR3 length is 13 residues. The germline V gene has CDR1 WSHSY and CDR2 SAAADI. Trimming removed 10 bases at V and 1 base at J, with 10 bases between. The CDR3 loop is CATKGENTGELFF. As DNA, the CDR3 is TGCGCCACCAAAGGAGAGAACACCGGGGAGCTGTTTTTT.

The chain has TRBV7-8 and TRBJ2-2, with TRBD2 matching over 14 bases. This CDR3 region has 17 residues. The germline V gene has CDR1 SGHVS and CDR2 FQNEAQ. The junction had 6 bases not matched to a gene; V was cut back by 4 bases and J by 5 bases. CDR3 nucleotides: TGTGCCAGCAGCTCGGGACTAGCGGGAGTGACTACCGGGGAGCTGTTTTTT. Translation: CASSSGLAGVTTGELFF. Full variable domain (missing parts from reference TRBV7-8 and TRBJ2-2): GAGVSQSPRYKVAKRGQDVALRCDPISGHVSLFWYQQALGQGPEFLTYFQNEAQLDKSGLPSDRFFAERPEGSVSTLKIQRTQQEDSAVYLCASSSGLAGVTTGELFFGEGSRLTVL.

The V call is TRBV7-2, the J call TRBJ1-2; unclear D gene. Looked up from germline, CDR1 is SGHTA and CDR2 is FQGNSA. Trimming cost V 3 bases and J 4 bases, with 3 bases left between them. This CDR3 contains 11 residues. CDR3 amino acids: CASSFIYGYTF. The CDR3 DNA sequence: TGTGCCAGCAGCTTTATCTATGGCTACACCTTC.

This clone showed up many times. The chain couples TRBV6-2 or TRBV6-3 to TRBJ1-1; D gene unclear. V was shortened by 2 bases and J by 5 bases, with 9 bases between the two germline ends. In germline, CDR1 is MNHEY, CDR2 SVGEGT. The CDR3 sequence is 13 residues long. The CDR3 DNA is TGTGCCAGCAGTTACGAGGGAGGAACTGAAGCTTTCTTT. Translating it yields CASSYEGGTEAFF.

The chain combines TRBV10-3 with TRBJ2-3, with 11 bases lining up with TRBD2. Germline V gene sequence: CDR1 ENHRY, CDR2 SYGVKD. The CDR3 is 15 residues long. J was trimmed by 2 bases and V by 6 bases; bases with no gene match: 4. This CDR3 is CAIRGTSGNTDTQYF. The CDR3 coding sequence is TGTGCCATCAGAGGGACTAGCGGTAACACAGATACGCAGTATTTT.

This clone was picked up many times. V gene TRBV5-1 combines with J gene TRBJ1-1; 7 bases are shared with TRBD1. The germline gives CDR1 SGHRS, CDR2 YFSETQ. CDR3 size: 14 residues. J was trimmed by 5 bases and V by 4 bases; bases with no gene match: 8. The chain's CDR3 is CASSPTGVGTEAFF. For the CDR3, the DNA is TGCGCCAGCAGCCCCACAGGGGTGGGGACTGAAGCTTTCTTT.

The chain has TRBV28 and TRBJ2-1; D is possibly TRBD2 (7 bases). The CDR3 covers 15 residues. Trimming took off 3 bases at V and 4 bases at J, with 13 bases between the two ends. Germline CDR1 and CDR2: MDHEN and SYDVKM. This CDR3 is CASSFGGGGYNEQFF. The CDR3 DNA reads TGTGCCAGCAGTTTTGGGGGAGGGGGGTACAATGAGCAGTTCTTC. Full variable domain (outside the CDR3, taken from reference TRBV28 and TRBJ2-1): DVKVTQSSRYLVKRTGEKVFLECVQDMDHENMFWYRQDPGLGLRLIYFSYDVKMKEKGDIPEGYSVSREKKERFSLILESASTNQTSMYLCASSFGGGGYNEQFFGPGTRLTVL.

The chain has TRBV7-2 and TRBJ1-2; no clear D. This CDR3 contains 13 residues. Germline loops: CDR1 SGHTA, CDR2 FQGNSA. Trimming pared 5 bases from V and 3 bases from J, leaving 10 bases between. CDR3 in DNA: TGTGCCAGCAGCATGGTGAGGGACTATGGCTACACCTTC. Its translation: CASSMVRDYGYTF.

The genes are TRBV7-2 and TRBJ2-1, with 11 nucleotides matching TRBD2. The V gene's germline CDR1 is SGHTA and CDR2 FQGNSA. This CDR3 has 15 residues. Unmatched junction bases numbered 5, after V lost 8 bases and J lost 2 bases. The CDR3 DNA reads as TGTGCCAGCGGAACTAGCGGGAGTACCTACAATGAGCAGTTCTTC. This sequence encodes CASGTSGSTYNEQFF.

The chain's CDR3 is CASSGQVRRTIYF. The CDR3, as DNA: TGTGCCAGCAGCGGACAGGTCCGGCGCACCATATATTTT. The rearrangement joins TRBV7-9 to TRBJ1-3, with 7 positions matching TRBD1. The CDR3 consists of 13 residues. The germline V gene encodes CDR1 SEHNR and CDR2 FQNEAQ (reference sequence). Germline trimming cut 5 bases from V and 9 bases from J; bases unmatched to any gene: 7.

This sequence joins TRBV14 and TRBJ2-1, with D possibly matching TRBD1 (5 bases). This CDR3 contains 17 residues. Trimming left V 5 bases short and J 0 bases short, with 17 bases between. CDR1 is SGHDN and CDR2 is FVKESK in the germline V gene. As DNA, the CDR3 is TGTGCCAGCAGCTTCGCCTGGGGCGGCTTCTCCTACAATGAGCAGTTCTTC. It codes for CASSFAWGGFSYNEQFF.

This clone was recorded only once. The CDR3 DNA follows: TGTGCCAGCAGCTCTCATGGACTAGCATCAGATACGCAGTATTTT. Residues: CASSSHGLASDTQYF. The rearrangement uses TRBV7-6 and TRBJ2-3; 8 bases match TRBD2. Germline V gene sequence: CDR1 SGHVS, CDR2 FNYEAQ. There are 15 residues in the CDR3. The V and J ends lost 4 bases and 4 bases, in that order; junction bases with no gene match: 7.

The chain recombines TRBV5-1 with TRBJ1-2, with 9 bases matching TRBD1. CDR1 and CDR2 from the germline V gene are SGHRS and YFSETQ. CDR3 size: 13 residues. Losses at the gene ends were 4 bases for V and 11 bases for J; bases not matched to a gene: 9. DNA for the CDR3: TGCGCCAGCAGCCAACAGGGGGCGGGATTGTACACCTTC. This gives the protein CASSQQGAGLYTF.

This chain links TRBV6-5 with TRBJ1-5, with D unclear. CDR1 and CDR2 from the germline V gene are MNHEY and SVGAGI. This CDR3 region has 13 residues. With 6 bases removed from V and 4 bases from J, the gap between germline ends came to 10 bases. Written as DNA, the CDR3 is TGTGCCAGCAGGCCACGGGAGAATCAGCCCCAGCATTTT. Its translation is CASRPRENQPQHF.

In DNA form, the CDR3 reads TGTGCCAGCAGCCTCATTGTTGGGGGGGGTGCCAAAAACATTCAGTACTTC. Translation gives CASSLIVGGGAKNIQYF. The V and J genes are TRBV6-2 or TRBV6-3 and TRBJ2-4, with TRBD2 identical over 7 bases. The germline V gene encodes CDR1 MNHEY and CDR2 SVGEGT. CDR3 length: 17 residues. V lost 6 bases and J lost 1; bases outside the gene matches: 12.

The chain joins TRBV27 to TRBJ2-7, with 7 bases lining up with TRBD2. The CDR3 sequence is 16 residues long. Losses at the gene ends were 6 bases for V and 2 bases for J; bases not matched to a gene: 13. CDR1 is MNHEY, CDR2 SMNVEV, per germline (reference sequence). The CDR3 sequence: CASRTRPSGAPYEQYF. The CDR3 DNA sequence: TGTGCCAGCAGAACGCGGCCCAGCGGGGCCCCCTACGAGCAGTACTTC.

The chain employs TRBV6-2 or TRBV6-3 and TRBJ1-1; no definite D call. This CDR3 spans 18 amino acids. Trimming pared 6 bases from V and 5 bases from J, leaving 28 bases between. Looked up from germline, CDR1 is MNHEY and CDR2 is SVGEGT. The CDR3: CASSEAALGSLKGTEAFF. CDR3 DNA: TGTGCCAGCAGCGAAGCGGCCCTTGGCAGCCTAAAAGGGACTGAAGCTTTCTTT.

The chain joins TRBV2 to TRBJ1-2; D is ambiguous. This CDR3 region has 12 residues. The V gene's germline CDR1 is SNHLY and CDR2 FYNNEI. Trimming shortened V by 0 bases and J by 8 bases, and 7 bases separated the two germline ends. The CDR3 region is CASSEAERGYTF. Here the CDR3 DNA reads TGTGCCAGCAGTGAAGCGGAGCGGGGCTACACCTTC.